A selection of T cell receptor beta chains follows, all from one sample in a study of CD8+ T cells in alopecia areata. TCRdb keeps only in-frame clones here, not all; method: immunoSEQ multiplex PCR. The top ten clones hold 5.5% of a sample with about 200,000 clones, 58% of them seen once. The source was CD4+ T cells sorted from blood, collected at week 24, from a patient treated with tofacitinib. The receptors here all came from a human donor with alopecia areata. The CDR3 runs from the conserved cysteine through the conserved F or W. The D gene is left open where the match is weak. The size field is filled for only some rows; it gives once, few, many or a size class.

.,TRBJ1-2,TRBV4-1,.,TGCGCCAGCAGCCAAGATTCAGGTACCGGTGGCTACACCTTC,CASSQDSGTGGYTF
.,TRBJ2-1,TRBV29-1,TRBD2,TGCAGCACGGGACTAGCGGGAGCCAATGAGCAGTTCTTC,CSTGLAGANEQFF
.,TRBJ2-5,TRBV6-6,TRBD2,TGTGCCAGCAGTTACGGAGCGGGGGGAGAGACCCAGTACTTC,CASSYGAGGETQYF
.,TRBJ2-3,TRBV5-4,.,TGTGCCAGCAGACCACAGGGACTGGGCACAGATACGCAGTATTTT,CASRPQGLGTDTQYF
.,TRBJ2-1,TRBV29-1,.,TGCAGCGATCGGCCCCGGGTTAGTGAGCAGTTCTTC,CSDRPRVSEQFF
.,TRBJ2-2,TRBV15,.,TGTGCCACCAGCAGAGATCTTGCGACGACCGGCACCGGGGAGCTGTTTTTT,CATSRDLATTGTGELFF
.,TRBJ1-1,TRBV5-4,.,TGTGCCAGCAGCTTGGTGGGGGAGGACACTGAAGCTTTCTTT,CASSLVGEDTEAFF
.,TRBJ2-5,TRBV2,.,TGTGCCAGCAGTGATCGTGGGGGCTCGGCGACCCAGTACTTC,CASSDRGGSATQYF
few,TRBJ2-1,TRBV7-2,.,TGTGCCAGCAGTGCACAGGGGAGGTCCAGCAATGAGCAGTTCTTC,CASSAQGRSSNEQFF
.,TRBJ2-3,TRBV28,TRBD2,TGTGCCAGCAGTTTGTGGGGACTAGCGGGAGGGATTAGGACAGATACGCAGTATTTT,CASSLWGLAGGIRTDTQYF
.,TRBJ1-2,TRBV6-6,TRBD1,TGTGCCAGCAGCCGGCCGGGACAGCTGAACTATGGCTACACCTTC,CASSRPGQLNYGYTF
once,TRBJ2-1,TRBV5-1,TRBD1,TGCGCCAGCAGCTACTCGACAGGGGATCGTGAGCAGTTCTTC,CASSYSTGDREQFF
.,TRBJ2-5,TRBV5-6,.,TGTGCCAGCAGCTTGCAGGTACACAGGGAGACCCAGTACTTC,CASSLQVHRETQYF
.,TRBJ2-7,TRBV9,TRBD1,TGTGCCAGCAGCCAGCATCCAACAGGGGCCTACGAGCAGTACTTC,CASSQHPTGAYEQYF
.,TRBJ1-5,TRBV29-1,TRBD1,TGCAGCGTTGGGACAGGGGATCAGCCCCAGCATTTT,CSVGTGDQPQHF
.,TRBJ2-7,TRBV29-1,TRBD1,TGCAGCTTTCGGACAGGGCCTGGTGAGCAGTACTTC,CSFRTGPGEQYF
.,TRBJ2-5,TRBV29-1,.,TGCAGCGTGAAGCAGGGTCGGGAGACCCAGTACTTC,CSVKQGRETQYF
few,TRBJ2-4,TRBV25-1,.,TGTGCCAGCAGTGAACGAACCGGACCGCTTTCAGGGAACATTCAGTACTTC,CASSERTGPLSGNIQYF
few,TRBJ2-6,TRBV5-1,.,TGCGCAAGCACGTCAGGCGACTCTGGGGCCAACGTCCTGACTTTC,CASTSGDSGANVLTF
.,TRBJ2-1,TRBV29-1,.,TGCAGCGTTGGGAGCAGAACCTACAATGAGCAGTTCTTC,CSVGSRTYNEQFF
.,TRBJ1-1,TRBV29-1,.,TGCAGCGTTAGGGTGAGCACTGAAGCTTTCTTT,CSVRVSTEAFF
few,TRBJ1-5,TRBV10-3,.,TGTGCCATCAGTGGGCAGGTTAGCAATCAGCCCCAGCATTTT,CAISGQVSNQPQHF
.,TRBJ2-7,TRBV7-6,.,TGTGCCAGCAGCTCCGGGGGGCGCGAGCAGTACTTC,CASSSGGREQYF
.,TRBJ2-7,TRBV28,.,TGTGCCAGCAGCCCTGGGGGGCCGGAGGGCCTCGAGCAGTACTTC,CASSPGGPEGLEQYF
.,TRBJ2-1,TRBV5-4,.,TGTGCCAGCAGCTTTGGACTGGACAATGAGCAGTTCTTC,CASSFGLDNEQFF
.,TRBJ2-7,TRBV6-6,.,TGTGCCAGCAGCCGAGACGGGGGCGCCGAGCAGTACTTC,CASSRDGGAEQYF